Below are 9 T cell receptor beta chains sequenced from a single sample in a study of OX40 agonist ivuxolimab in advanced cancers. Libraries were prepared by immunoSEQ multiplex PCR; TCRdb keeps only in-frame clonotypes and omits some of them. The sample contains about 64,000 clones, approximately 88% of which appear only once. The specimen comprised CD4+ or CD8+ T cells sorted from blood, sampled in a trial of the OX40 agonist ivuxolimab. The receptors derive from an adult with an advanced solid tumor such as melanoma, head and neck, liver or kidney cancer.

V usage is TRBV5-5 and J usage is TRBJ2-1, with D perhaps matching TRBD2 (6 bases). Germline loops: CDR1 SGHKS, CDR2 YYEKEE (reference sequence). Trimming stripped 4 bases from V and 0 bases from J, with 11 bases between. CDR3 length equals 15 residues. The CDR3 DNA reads TGTGCCAGCAGCCGCGGGGAAAGCTCCTACAATGAGCAGTTCTTC. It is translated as CASSRGESSYNEQFF.

In DNA, the CDR3 is TGTGCCAGCAGCTTAAATGGACAGGGGGGCGGCACAGATACGCAGTATTTT. As protein: CASSLNGQGGGTDTQYF. The chain uses TRBV11-3 and TRBJ2-3; 10 bases match TRBD1. The CDR3 length is 17 residues. Germline V gene lookup returns CDR1 SGHNT and CDR2 YENEEA. With 2 bases clipped from V and 1 base from J, the junction kept 6 bases outside the gene matches.

The CDR3 is CAISESGRDRTDTQYF. CDR3 nucleotide sequence: TGTGCCATCAGTGAGTCCGGTCGGGATCGCACAGATACGCAGTATTTT. The chain joins TRBV10-3 to TRBJ2-3; the D gene is possibly TRBD2 (5 bases). The CDR3 runs 16 residues. Trimming left V 0 bases short and J 1 base short, with 11 bases between. Germline V gene lookup returns CDR1 ENHRY and CDR2 SYGVKD.

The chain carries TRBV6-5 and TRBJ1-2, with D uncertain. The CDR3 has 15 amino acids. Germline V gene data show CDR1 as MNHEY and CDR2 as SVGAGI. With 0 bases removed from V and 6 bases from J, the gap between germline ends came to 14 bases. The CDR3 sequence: CASSYSKRVRDGYTF. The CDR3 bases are TGTGCCAGCAGTTACTCGAAAAGGGTTAGGGATGGCTACACCTTC.

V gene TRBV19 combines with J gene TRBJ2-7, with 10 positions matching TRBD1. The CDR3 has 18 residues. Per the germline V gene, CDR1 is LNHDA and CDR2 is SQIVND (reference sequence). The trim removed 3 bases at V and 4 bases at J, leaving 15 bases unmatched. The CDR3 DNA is TGTGCCAGTAGTATGTATGGTTTCGGGACAGGGGTTAAGTACGAGCAGTACTTC. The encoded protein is CASSMYGFGTGVKYEQYF.

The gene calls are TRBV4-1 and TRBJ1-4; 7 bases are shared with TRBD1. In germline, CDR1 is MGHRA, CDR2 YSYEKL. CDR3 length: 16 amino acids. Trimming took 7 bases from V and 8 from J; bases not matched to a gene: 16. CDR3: CASKYGPGQSREKLFF. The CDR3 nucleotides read TGCGCCAGCAAGTACGGCCCGGGACAGTCTCGGGAAAAACTGTTTTTT.

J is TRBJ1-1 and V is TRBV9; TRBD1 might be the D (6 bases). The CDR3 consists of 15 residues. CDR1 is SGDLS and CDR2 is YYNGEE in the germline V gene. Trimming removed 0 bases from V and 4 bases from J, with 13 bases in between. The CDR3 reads CASSVGMGAATEAFF. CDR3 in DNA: TGTGCCAGCAGCGTAGGGATGGGGGCTGCCACTGAAGCTTTCTTT.

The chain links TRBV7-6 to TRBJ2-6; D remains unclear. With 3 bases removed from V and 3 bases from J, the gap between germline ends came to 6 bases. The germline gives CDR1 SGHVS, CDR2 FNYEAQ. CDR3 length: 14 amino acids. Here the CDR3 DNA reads TGTGCCAGCAGCTTGGGCGGTGGGGCCAACGTCCTGACTTTC. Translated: CASSLGGGANVLTF.

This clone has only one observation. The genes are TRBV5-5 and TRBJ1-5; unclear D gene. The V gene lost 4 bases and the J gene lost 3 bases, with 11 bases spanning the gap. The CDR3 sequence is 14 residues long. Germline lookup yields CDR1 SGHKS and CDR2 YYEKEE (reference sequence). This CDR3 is CASSRRENNQPQHF. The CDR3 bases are TGTGCCAGCAGCCGCCGGGAGAACAATCAGCCCCAGCATTTT.